This TCR beta chain was observed in a study of Graves' ophthalmopathy and Graves' hyperthyroidism. General study results and limits: Clonotypes were expanded in thyroid at above 0.001 frequency, and most also appeared in blood.

With regard to this clonotype: Its cognate antigen is unknown.

The J segment lost 3 bases and the V segment lost 6 bases, leaving 7 bases of the junction unmatched. Germline V CDR1 and CDR2: LNHDA, SQIVND (reference sequence). The CDR3 runs 14 residues. RNA transcripts yielded amplified TCR beta CDR3 regions. RT-PCR was first run with HTBI primers, then multiplex PCR in a second round. One entry per CDR3 protein results from TCRdb running MiXCR on the multiplex PCR reads. In the table there are around 1,000,000 distinct CDR3 sequences, about 35% of which are singletons. Material for sequencing was peripheral blood or thyroid tissue (not recorded which). The sequence came from an adult man with Graves' hyperthyroidism. The chain uses TRBV19 and TRBJ2-5; 7 positions agree with TRBD1. CDR3 loop: CASRSQGEEETQYF. The CDR3 coding sequence is TGTGCCAGTAGAAGTCAGGGGGAAGAAGAGACCCAGTACTTC.